The sequence of this TCR beta chain was determined in a study of cytomegalovirus exposure and HLA in healthy donors. The CDR3 has 16 residues. V was shortened by 9 bases and J by 0 bases, with 17 bases between the two germline ends. Germline CDR1 and CDR2: MNHEY and SMNVEV (reference sequence). Method: immunoSEQ multiplex PCR; TCRdb's copy keeps in-frame clones and lacks some. The sample shows under 300,000 clones, approximately 83% of them seen only once. The TCR was taken from a woman in her thirties in good health and CMV-seropositive. Sequencing was performed on PBMCs. J is TRBJ2-2 and V is TRBV27, with a tentative D call TRBD2 (6 bases). DNA of the CDR3: TGTGCCAGTCATCCGGGGCGGGGCGCGAACACCGGGGAGCTGTTTTTT. This gives the protein CASHPGRGANTGELFF.